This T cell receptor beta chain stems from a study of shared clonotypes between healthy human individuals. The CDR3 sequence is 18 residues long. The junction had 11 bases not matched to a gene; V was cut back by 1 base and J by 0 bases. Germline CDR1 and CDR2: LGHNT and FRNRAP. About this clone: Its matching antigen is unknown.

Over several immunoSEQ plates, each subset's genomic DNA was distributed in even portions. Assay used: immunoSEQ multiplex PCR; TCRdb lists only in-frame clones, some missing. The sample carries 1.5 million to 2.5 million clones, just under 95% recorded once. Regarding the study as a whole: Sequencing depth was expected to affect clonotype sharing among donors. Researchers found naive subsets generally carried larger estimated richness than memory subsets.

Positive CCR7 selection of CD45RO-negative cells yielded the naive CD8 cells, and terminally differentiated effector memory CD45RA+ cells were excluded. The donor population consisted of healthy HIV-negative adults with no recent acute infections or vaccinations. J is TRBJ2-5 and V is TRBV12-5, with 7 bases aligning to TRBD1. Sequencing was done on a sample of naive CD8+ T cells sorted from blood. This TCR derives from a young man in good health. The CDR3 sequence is CASGLGRGVGQDQETQYF. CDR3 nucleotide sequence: TGTGCTAGTGGTTTGGGACGGGGAGTCGGACAGGACCAAGAGACCCAGTACTTC.